This T cell receptor (beta chain) was identified in a study of T-cell memory formation after mild COVID-19. For the study at large: There were largely donor-specific TCR clusters.

Study-level points and caveats: The study found contracting CD4+ clones mainly in CM and EM and contracting CD8+ clones in EMRA. Memory sampled before infection contained some responding clones, suggesting cross-reactive memory joined. Among clones contracting day 15 to 85, CD4/CD8 was balanced, whereas later expanders leaned CD4+.

V lost 3 bases, J lost 4 bases, and 3 bases stayed unmatched. The CDR3 loop spans 15 amino acids. Germline CDR1 is SGHRS and CDR2 is YFSETQ. TCRdb re-called the 5' RACE reads with MiXCR, one entry per CDR3 protein. Seen here are 540,000 or so distinct CDR3 sequences, about a fifth observed once, and the top ten hold around 12%. Details on this clonotype: Its cognate antigen is unknown.

The sequenced sample was PBMCs or a T cell subset sorted from them (not recorded which). This TCR came from an adult woman who had mild COVID-19 (a few samples of this study predate the infection). Cell type and time point are not known. The chain joins TRBV5-1 to TRBJ2-1, with TRBD2 identical over 11 bases. The CDR3, as DNA: TGCGCCAGCAGCTCCCCTAGCGGGGGGTACAATGAGCAGTTCTTC. Translated, it gives CASSSPSGGYNEQFF.